Listed below are T cell receptor beta chains from one sample, sequenced in a study of response to subunit inactivated influenza vaccine. TCRdb fed the RT-PCR reads into MiXCR, producing one record per CDR3 protein. The sample lists roughly 500,000 distinct CDR3 sequences, 25% occurring once. This specimen consisted of CD4+ T cells sorted from PBMCs, obtained around 5 days after vaccination. These receptors were collected from a man aged 45-65 years who received an inactivated influenza vaccine. Both conserved end residues are part of each CDR3. The D gene is left open where the match is weak. The listing skips clone size in some rows; elsewhere it reads once, few, many or a size class.

TRBD1 | TRBJ2-7 | NA | TRBV20-1 | CSAPRRTGLEGYEQYF | TGCAGTGCTCCTCGCCGGACAGGGCTGGAGGGGTACGAGCAGTACTTC
TRBD2 | TRBJ2-5 | few | TRBV5-4 | CASSLGGTNQETQYF | TGTGCCAGCAGCTTGGGCGGGACTAATCAAGAGACCCAGTACTTC
NA | TRBJ2-2 | NA | TRBV7-6 | CASSPQQNTGELFF | TGTGCCAGCAGCCCACAGCAGAACACCGGGGAGCTGTTTTTT
TRBD2 | TRBJ2-2 | few | TRBV6-5 | CASSYRTSGSNTGELFF | TGTGCCAGCAGTTACAGAACTAGCGGGTCGAACACCGGGGAGCTGTTTTTT
NA | TRBJ2-1 | NA | TRBV29-1 | CSVGFRAQRRDNEQFF | TGCAGCGTTGGATTCCGTGCGCAGAGAAGGGACAATGAGCAGTTCTTC
TRBD1 | TRBJ1-1 | many | TRBV4-1 | CASSHHPTGLKNTEAFF | TGCGCCAGCAGCCACCATCCGACAGGGTTGAAAAACACTGAAGCTTTCTTT
NA | TRBJ1-6 | few | TRBV12-3/TRBV12-4 | CASSFLRGSPLHF | TGTGCCAGCAGTTTTCTTAGGGGATCACCCCTCCACTTT
NA | TRBJ1-2 | few | TRBV6-5 | CASSYSAGWANYGYTF | TGTGCCAGCAGTTACTCGGCGGGGTGGGCTAACTATGGCTACACCTTC
TRBD2 | TRBJ2-7 | NA | TRBV28 | CASSSMLAGGVYEQYF | TGTGCCAGCAGTTCCATGCTAGCGGGAGGAGTATACGAGCAGTACTTC
NA | TRBJ1-1 | NA | TRBV14 | CASSWGLYTEAFF | TGTGCCAGCAGCTGGGGACTGTACACTGAAGCTTTCTTT
NA | TRBJ2-7 | many | TRBV20-1 | CSARGGASSYEQYF | TGCAGTGCTAGAGGGGGGGCCAGCTCCTACGAGCAGTACTTC